One and the same sample provided the 17 T cell receptor beta chains below, sequenced in a study of blood T cell repertoires in COVID-19. Profiling relied on immunoSEQ multiplex PCR, and the TCRdb table lists in-frame clones only, not all of them. The sample holds 210,000 or so clones, roughly four fifths seen once. The sample consisted of peripheral blood. The source is a woman between 40 and 50 years old with acute or convalescent COVID-19.

This chain uses TRBV30 with TRBJ1-1, with D perhaps TRBD1 (5 bases). Trimming shortened V by 1 base and J by 1 base, and 10 bases separated the two germline ends. The CDR3 runs 14 residues. Germline CDR1 reads GTSNPN; CDR2 reads SVGIG (reference sequence). The CDR3 DNA is TGTGCCTGGAGTGGACAGCCCTGGAACACTGAAGCTTTCTTT. It translates to CAWSGQPWNTEAFF. The variable domain in full, with the rest retrieved from reference TRBV30 and TRBJ1-1, is SQTIHQWPATLVQPVGSPLSLECTVEGTSNPNLYWYRQAAGRGLQLLFYSVGIGQISSEVPQNLSASRPQDRQFILSSKKLLLSDSGFYLCAWSGQPWNTEAFFGQGTRLTVV.

J is TRBJ2-6 and V is TRBV5-1; 8 bases are a match to TRBD2. Looked up from germline, CDR1 is SGHRS and CDR2 is YFSETQ. CDR3 length equals 20 residues. V lost 2 bases, J lost 0 bases, and 13 bases stayed unmatched. CDR3 coding DNA: TGCGCCAGCAGCTTCGCCACTAGAGCGGGGGACCACTCTGGGGCCAACGTCCTGACTTTC. It is translated as CASSFATRAGDHSGANVLTF.

The chain links TRBV5-1 to TRBJ2-3; 10 bases line up with TRBD2. This CDR3 comprises 18 residues. Germline CDR1 reads SGHRS; CDR2 reads YFSETQ. V was clipped by 0 bases and J by 4 bases; unmatched bases: 11. The CDR3 DNA follows: TGCGCCAGCAGCTTGGACCTAGCGGGGGCGGGGGGCCCAGATACGCAGTATTTT. Encoded protein: CASSLDLAGAGGPDTQYF.

V usage is TRBV25-1 and J usage is TRBJ2-1, with TRBD2 matching over 12 bases. J lost 10 bases, V lost 3 bases, and 10 bases had no gene match. This CDR3 is 16 amino acids long. Germline values: CDR1 MGHDK, CDR2 SYGVNS. The CDR3 region is CASSDLASGRAREQFF. CDR3 in DNA: TGTGCCAGCAGTGATTTGGCTAGCGGGAGGGCCAGGGAGCAGTTCTTC.

This chain uses TRBV27 with TRBJ2-7, with D unclear. The CDR3 consists of 14 residues. V lost 3 bases to trimming and J lost 1 base, with 10 bases between them. Germline values: CDR1 MNHEY, CDR2 SMNVEV (reference sequence). CDR3 DNA sequence: TGTGCCAGCAGTTTCGCTAGTTGGTCCTACGAGCAGTACTTC. This sequence encodes CASSFASWSYEQYF.

This chain connects TRBV30 to TRBJ1-5, with D possibly matching TRBD1 (5 bases). Trimming shortened V by 2 bases and J by 6 bases, and 14 bases separated the two germline ends. Germline V gene data show CDR1 as GTSNPN and CDR2 as SVGIG (reference sequence). This CDR3 comprises 14 residues. CDR3 sequence reads: CAWSPDSLTQPQHF. The CDR3, as DNA: TGTGCCTGGAGTCCCGACAGTCTGACTCAGCCCCAGCATTTT.

This clone came up once. V and J are TRBV24-1 and TRBJ2-1, with D possibly matching TRBD1 (6 bases). The CDR3 has 15 residues. Between the trimmed V and J ends, which lost 9 bases and 0 bases, there was a span of 14 bases. Looked up from germline, CDR1 is KGHDR and CDR2 is SFDVKD. The DNA for the CDR3 is TGTGCCACCCTGGACAGTACTAGCTCCTACAATGAGCAGTTCTTC. This gives the protein CATLDSTSSYNEQFF.

The chain joins TRBV9 to TRBJ2-7, with a weak D call TRBD2 (5 bases). With 0 bases removed from V and 5 bases from J, the gap between germline ends came to 18 bases. Germline CDR1 reads SGDLS; CDR2 reads YYNGEE. This CDR3 is built from 16 residues. As DNA, the CDR3 is TGTGCCAGCAGCGTAGCTTTGGCGGGCAGCGTAAACGAGCAGTACTTC. This encodes CASSVALAGSVNEQYF.

V is TRBV6-5 and J is TRBJ1-1; D gene unclear. Germline V gene lookup returns CDR1 MNHEY and CDR2 SVGAGI. CDR3 length equals 13 residues. Between the trimmed V and J ends, which lost 2 bases and 3 bases, there was a span of 7 bases. For the CDR3, the DNA is TGTGCCAGCAGTTACGGACTTTACACTGAAGCTTTCTTT. Its translation: CASSYGLYTEAFF.

This chain connects TRBV4-1 to TRBJ2-3; D gene uncertain. CDR1 is MGHRA, CDR2 YSYEKL, per germline. The V gene lost 1 base and the J gene lost 1 base, with 9 bases spanning the gap. This CDR3 contains 15 residues. CDR3 amino acids: CASSQAWAGTDTQYF. CDR3 nucleotides: TGCGCCAGCAGCCAAGCGTGGGCAGGCACAGATACGCAGTATTTT.

The chain recombines TRBV7-2 with TRBJ2-1, with a possible D match to TRBD2 (6 bases). The CDR3 consists of 13 residues. CDR1 is SGHTA, CDR2 FQGNSA, per germline. Trimming left V 8 bases short and J 2 bases short, with 10 bases between. CDR3 bases: TGTGCCAGCGGGGCGGGGCCCTACAATGAGCAGTTCTTC. Translating it yields CASGAGPYNEQFF.

The chain recombines TRBV27 with TRBJ1-2; 8 bases are shared with TRBD1. V lost 4 bases to trimming and J lost 2 bases; unmatched junction nucleotides: 3. In germline, CDR1 is MNHEY, CDR2 SMNVEV (reference sequence). The CDR3 covers 14 residues. The CDR3, as DNA: TGTGCCAGCAGTTCCGGACAGGGAAACTATGGCTACACCTTC. This translates into CASSSGQGNYGYTF.

V and J are TRBV27 and TRBJ2-7; 12 bases match TRBD2. This CDR3 is 17 amino acids long. The germline V gene has CDR1 MNHEY and CDR2 SMNVEV (reference sequence). The V and J ends lost 6 bases and 2 bases, in that order; junction bases with no gene match: 11. CDR3 sequence reads: CASSYRTSGTTTYEQYF. CDR3 bases: TGTGCCAGCAGCTATCGGACTAGCGGGACAACAACCTACGAGCAGTACTTC.

In nucleotides, the CDR3 is TGCGCCAGCAGCGTTCGGGACATTGTGTCAACTAATGAAAAACTGTTTTTT. Translation gives CASSVRDIVSTNEKLFF. This chain connects TRBV4-1 to TRBJ1-4; D is possibly TRBD1 (6 bases). Germline loops: CDR1 MGHRA, CDR2 YSYEKL. The CDR3 covers 17 residues. Trimming shortened V by 5 bases and J by 0 bases, and 16 bases separated the two germline ends.

The CDR3 DNA is TGTGCCTCCCGGGACAGGGGAAATGAGCAGTTCTTC. Translation: CASRDRGNEQFF. V usage is TRBV10-3 and J usage is TRBJ2-1; 10 bases map to TRBD1. The CDR3 covers 12 residues. Germline CDR1 and CDR2: ENHRY and SYGVKD. V dropped 11 bases and J dropped 7; count of bases not matched to a gene: 5.

The chain employs TRBV19 and TRBJ1-4; possible D gene TRBD1, 5 bases. Germline V gene sequence: CDR1 LNHDA, CDR2 SQIVND (reference sequence). The V and J ends lost 7 bases and 7 bases respectively, with 19 bases between them. The CDR3 has 15 residues. The CDR3 spells CASTPLAAGAEKLFF. As DNA, the CDR3 is TGTGCCAGTACCCCATTGGCGGCTGGGGCTGAAAAACTGTTTTTT.

The rearrangement links TRBV6-5 to TRBJ1-1; 7 nucleotides line up with TRBD1. Germline trimming cut 6 bases from V and 6 bases from J; bases unmatched to any gene: 7. The CDR3 sequence is 13 residues long. Germline-derived CDR1 and CDR2 are MNHEY and SVGAGI. The CDR3 nucleotides read TGTGCCAGCAGATACGACAGGGACTCTGAAGCTTTCTTT. Translating it yields CASRYDRDSEAFF.